A selection of T cell receptor beta chains follows, all from one sample in a study of cytomegalovirus exposure and HLA in healthy donors. Clones were sequenced by immunoSEQ multiplex PCR, and TCRdb holds only the in-frame ones, with some missing. The sample carries 84,000 or so clones, about 77% recorded once. The sequenced sample was PBMCs. These receptors originate from a man aged 45 to 65 in good health and CMV-seronegative. CDR3s include the opening cysteine and the closing phenylalanine or tryptophan. The order of the fields is D gene, J gene, clone size, V gene, CDR3 protein, CDR3 DNA. The D gene is left open where the match is weak. Some rows have no size entry. The others give once, few or many, or a class for an expanded clone.

d_gene: -; j_gene: TRBJ1-2; abundance: -; v_gene: TRBV6-5; CDR3aa: CASSYRGRGNGYTF; CDR3nt: TGTGCCAGCAGTTATCGAGGCAGGGGTAATGGCTACACCTTC
d_gene: -; j_gene: TRBJ1-1; abundance: -; v_gene: TRBV5-1; CDR3aa: CASSSDTEAFF; CDR3nt: TGCGCCAGCAGCTCCGACACTGAAGCTTTCTTT
d_gene: TRBD1; j_gene: TRBJ2-3; abundance: -; v_gene: TRBV5-7; CDR3aa: CASSTFTARQGGTDTQYF; CDR3nt: TGTGCCAGCAGCACTTTCACGGCGAGACAGGGCGGGACAGATACGCAGTATTTT
d_gene: -; j_gene: TRBJ2-1; abundance: -; v_gene: TRBV7-8; CDR3aa: CASLAGGTNEQFF; CDR3nt: TGTGCCAGTTTGGCAGGGGGGACGAATGAGCAGTTCTTC
d_gene: TRBD1; j_gene: TRBJ1-3; abundance: few; v_gene: TRBV6-6; CDR3aa: CASRDSDSSGNTIYF; CDR3nt: TGTGCCAGCCGGGACAGCGACAGCTCTGGAAACACCATATATTTT
d_gene: TRBD1; j_gene: TRBJ1-1; abundance: -; v_gene: TRBV5-4; CDR3aa: CASSQTGTAKFF; CDR3nt: TGTGCCAGCAGTCAAACCGGGACAGCGAAGTTCTTT
d_gene: -; j_gene: TRBJ1-6; abundance: -; v_gene: TRBV28; CDR3aa: CASSFGVGVNNSPLHF; CDR3nt: TGTGCCAGCAGTTTCGGCGTTGGAGTCAATAATTCACCCCTCCACTTT
d_gene: -; j_gene: TRBJ1-1; abundance: few; v_gene: TRBV28; CDR3aa: CASTTGGGAEAFF; CDR3nt: TGTGCCAGCACTACCGGAGGAGGCGCTGAAGCTTTCTTT
d_gene: -; j_gene: TRBJ1-2; abundance: -; v_gene: TRBV30; CDR3aa: CAWSVRVNYGYTF; CDR3nt: TGTGCCTGGAGTGTACGGGTCAACTATGGCTACACCTTC
d_gene: -; j_gene: TRBJ2-7; abundance: -; v_gene: TRBV6-1; CDR3aa: CASMGGQGLFHEQYF; CDR3nt: TGTGCCAGCATGGGCGGTCAGGGGTTGTTCCACGAGCAGTACTTC
d_gene: TRBD1; j_gene: TRBJ2-7; abundance: -; v_gene: TRBV6-5; CDR3aa: CASARRTGGSYEQYF; CDR3nt: TGTGCCAGCGCGAGAAGGACAGGGGGCTCCTACGAGCAGTACTTC
d_gene: -; j_gene: TRBJ2-2; abundance: -; v_gene: TRBV7-2; CDR3aa: CASRLTSKTTGELFF; CDR3nt: TGTGCCAGCAGACTAACCTCGAAAACTACCGGGGAGCTGTTTTTT
d_gene: -; j_gene: TRBJ2-3; abundance: -; v_gene: TRBV6-1; CDR3aa: CASSDWGVSTDTQYF; CDR3nt: TGTGCCAGCAGTGACTGGGGGGTTAGCACAGATACGCAGTATTTT
d_gene: -; j_gene: TRBJ2-5; abundance: -; v_gene: TRBV7-9; CDR3aa: CASSSAGPGQETQYF; CDR3nt: TGTGCCAGCAGCTCTGCGGGGCCCGGCCAAGAGACCCAGTACTTC
d_gene: -; j_gene: TRBJ2-5; abundance: -; v_gene: TRBV10-2; CDR3aa: CASRPQGQETQYF; CDR3nt: TGCGCCAGCAGACCACAGGGCCAAGAGACCCAGTACTTC
d_gene: -; j_gene: TRBJ1-2; abundance: -; v_gene: TRBV2; CDR3aa: CASSELTGTNYGYTF; CDR3nt: TGTGCCAGCAGTGAATTAACAGGCACCAACTATGGCTACACCTTC
d_gene: -; j_gene: TRBJ1-1; abundance: -; v_gene: TRBV18; CDR3aa: CASSPRTASNTEAFF; CDR3nt: TGTGCCAGCTCACCTAGGACAGCATCGAACACTGAAGCTTTCTTT
d_gene: -; j_gene: TRBJ2-3; abundance: -; v_gene: TRBV30; CDR3aa: CAWKSDTLRDTQYF; CDR3nt: TGTGCCTGGAAATCGGACACACTGAGGGATACGCAGTATTTT
d_gene: -; j_gene: TRBJ1-5; abundance: -; v_gene: TRBV30; CDR3aa: CAWSGRGGNQPQHF; CDR3nt: TGTGCCTGGAGTGGCCGGGGTGGCAATCAGCCCCAGCATTTT
d_gene: -; j_gene: TRBJ2-3; abundance: -; v_gene: TRBV4-3; CDR3aa: CASSQDTGTDTQYF; CDR3nt: TGCGCCAGCAGCCAAGATACAGGGACAGATACGCAGTATTTT
d_gene: -; j_gene: TRBJ1-2; abundance: -; v_gene: TRBV5-6; CDR3aa: CASSLLGAHGYTF; CDR3nt: TGTGCCAGCAGCTTGTTGGGGGCGCACGGCTACACCTTC
d_gene: -; j_gene: TRBJ1-2; abundance: -; v_gene: TRBV2; CDR3aa: CATGGGYGYTF; CDR3nt: TGTGCCACGGGCGGGGGCTATGGCTACACCTTC
d_gene: -; j_gene: TRBJ1-2; abundance: once; v_gene: TRBV14; CDR3aa: CASSQRGVDRRYGYTF; CDR3nt: TGTGCCAGCAGCCAAAGAGGAGTAGACAGGCGCTATGGCTACACCTTC
d_gene: TRBD2; j_gene: TRBJ2-1; abundance: -; v_gene: TRBV7-2; CDR3aa: CASSLATRGGRRDEQFF; CDR3nt: TGTGCCAGCAGCTTAGCGACGCGGGGGGGCAGAAGGGATGAGCAGTTCTTC
d_gene: -; j_gene: TRBJ1-4; abundance: few; v_gene: TRBV7-9; CDR3aa: CASSLALGATNEKLFF; CDR3nt: TGTGCCAGCAGCTTAGCCCTCGGGGCAACTAATGAAAAACTGTTTTTT
d_gene: TRBD2; j_gene: TRBJ2-1; abundance: once; v_gene: TRBV6-5; CDR3aa: CASRAGETYNEQFF; CDR3nt: TGTGCCAGCAGAGCGGGGGAGACCTACAATGAGCAGTTCTTC
d_gene: TRBD2; j_gene: TRBJ2-1; abundance: -; v_gene: TRBV11-3; CDR3aa: CASSLGLAGGLESNEQFF; CDR3nt: TGTGCCAGCAGCTTGGGACTAGCGGGGGGTCTAGAATCCAATGAGCAGTTCTTC
d_gene: -; j_gene: TRBJ2-3; abundance: -; v_gene: TRBV2; CDR3aa: CASSALMYREGENTDTQYF; CDR3nt: TGTGCCAGCAGTGCCTTGATGTACAGGGAGGGGGAAAATACAGATACGCAGTATTTT
d_gene: -; j_gene: TRBJ2-3; abundance: -; v_gene: TRBV7-3; CDR3aa: CASRLAGEDTQYF; CDR3nt: TGTGCCAGCAGGCTGGCAGGGGAGGATACGCAGTATTTT
d_gene: -; j_gene: TRBJ2-7; abundance: -; v_gene: TRBV7-9; CDR3aa: CASSLVSGQRNF; CDR3nt: TGTGCCAGCAGCTTAGTGTCCGGACAGCGCAATTTC
d_gene: -; j_gene: TRBJ1-1; abundance: -; v_gene: TRBV28; CDR3aa: CASSVHVNTEAFF; CDR3nt: TGTGCCAGCAGTGTACACGTGAACACTGAAGCTTTCTTT
d_gene: TRBD1; j_gene: TRBJ2-7; abundance: -; v_gene: TRBV5-6; CDR3aa: CASSLGQGRYEQYF; CDR3nt: TGTGCCAGCAGCTTGGGACAGGGACGCTACGAGCAGTACTTC
d_gene: TRBD1; j_gene: TRBJ1-2; abundance: -; v_gene: TRBV5-4; CDR3aa: CASSAGTGANGYTF; CDR3nt: TGTGCCAGCAGCGCGGGGACAGGGGCCAATGGCTACACCTTC
d_gene: -; j_gene: TRBJ1-1; abundance: -; v_gene: TRBV9; CDR3aa: CASSVDPGFITEAFF; CDR3nt: TGTGCCAGCAGCGTAGATCCAGGGTTCATCACTGAAGCTTTCTTT